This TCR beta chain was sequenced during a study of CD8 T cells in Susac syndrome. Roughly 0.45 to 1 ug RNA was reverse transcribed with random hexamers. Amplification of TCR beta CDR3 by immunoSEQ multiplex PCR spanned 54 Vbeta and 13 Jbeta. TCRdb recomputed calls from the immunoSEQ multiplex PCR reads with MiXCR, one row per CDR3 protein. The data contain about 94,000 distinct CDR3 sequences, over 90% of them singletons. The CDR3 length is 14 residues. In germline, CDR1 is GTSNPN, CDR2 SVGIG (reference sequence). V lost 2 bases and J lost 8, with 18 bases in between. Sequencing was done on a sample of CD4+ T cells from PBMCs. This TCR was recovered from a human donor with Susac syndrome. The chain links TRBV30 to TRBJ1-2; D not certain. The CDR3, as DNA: TGTGCCTGGAGTAAACTTCTTGGTGTTAGAGGCTACACCTTC. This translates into CAWSKLLGVRGYTF.